These 32 T cell receptor beta chains were sequenced from one sample in a study of radiation and T cells in renal cell carcinoma. The data were produced by immunoSEQ multiplex PCR, yet TCRdb's version contains in-frame clones alone and is incomplete. The table shows about 130,000 clones, with around 90% occurring only once. Time point of the sample: blood 2 weeks post-SBRT. Regarding treatment: 15 Gy SBRT to primary tumor, nephrectomy 4 weeks later. The sequenced sample was blood, obtained from a patient whose treatment included radiotherapy and nephrectomy. The receptor source for this set is a woman between 65 and 79 years old with renal cell carcinoma.

The V and J genes are TRBV10-3 and TRBJ1-2, with a weak D call TRBD1 (5 bases). Germline CDR1 is ENHRY and CDR2 is SYGVKD. This CDR3 contains 13 residues. V dropped 3 bases and J dropped 4 bases, with 9 bases sitting between them. This CDR3 reads CAISEGEPYGYTF. For the CDR3, the DNA is TGTGCCATCAGTGAAGGGGAGCCCTATGGCTACACCTTC.

This chain links TRBV5-4 with TRBJ2-2, with D possibly being TRBD1 (5 bases). V dropped 2 bases and J dropped 1 base, with 9 bases sitting between them. The germline V gene has CDR1 SGHNT and CDR2 YYREEE (reference sequence). This CDR3 region has 15 residues. DNA for the CDR3: TGTGCCAGCAGCTTTTTCACAGGGAACACCGGGGAGCTGTTTTTT. It is translated as CASSFFTGNTGELFF.

This chain uses TRBV2 with TRBJ2-4; 14 positions agree with TRBD2. Per the germline V gene, CDR1 is SNHLY and CDR2 is FYNNEI. V shed 8 bases, J shed 0 bases, and the junction held 6 bases outside the gene matches. The CDR3 runs 17 residues. CDR3 loop: CASSGLAGGGAKNIQYF. CDR3 nucleotides: TGTGCCAGCTCAGGACTAGCGGGAGGTGGAGCCAAAAACATTCAGTACTTC.

V gene TRBV21-1 combines with J gene TRBJ1-1. TRBV21-1 is a documented pseudogene. This CDR3 region has 16 residues. The CDR3 DNA is TGTGCCAGCAGCAACAGGCGGTTTTTCATGAACACTGAAGCTTTCTTT. It yields the protein CASSNRRFFMNTEAFF.

The rearrangement joins TRBV5-1 to TRBJ2-2, with D perhaps matching TRBD1 (6 bases). CDR1 and CDR2 (germline): SGHRS, YFSETQ. Between the trimmed V and J ends, which lost 4 bases and 3 bases, there was a span of 16 bases. The length of the CDR3 is 16 residues. The CDR3 loop is CASSLRSSGDTGELFF. The CDR3, as DNA: TGCGCCAGCAGCCTTCGGTCCTCAGGGGACACCGGGGAGCTGTTTTTT.

The J gene is TRBJ2-7, the V gene TRBV9; 11 positions match TRBD2. CDR1 and CDR2 from the germline V gene are SGDLS and YYNGEE. Germline trimming cut 4 bases from V and 6 bases from J; bases unmatched to any gene: 12. The CDR3 contains 16 residues. The CDR3 DNA reads as TGTGCCAGCAGCCCTAACTTAGCGGGGGGGCCGGGCGAGCAGTACTTC. As protein: CASSPNLAGGPGEQYF.

The genes are TRBV6-1 and TRBJ2-3, with 12 bases lining up with TRBD2. The CDR3 loop spans 17 amino acids. CDR1 MNHNS and CDR2 SASEGT come from the germline V gene. The J segment lost 3 bases and the V segment lost 4 bases, leaving 8 bases of the junction unmatched. This CDR3 reads CASSALGLAGRTDTQYF. CDR3 nucleotide sequence: TGTGCCAGCAGTGCCCTCGGACTAGCGGGGCGGACAGATACGCAGTATTTT.

This chain links TRBV19 with TRBJ2-5; D uncertain. V dropped 4 bases and J dropped 5 bases, with 8 bases sitting between them. The CDR3 runs 12 residues. The germline gives CDR1 LNHDA, CDR2 SQIVND (reference sequence). CDR3 DNA: TGTGCCAGTAGTAACCCGACGGAGACCCAGTACTTC. It codes for CASSNPTETQYF.

The chain links TRBV7-3 to TRBJ2-2; 8 bases match TRBD1. With V trimmed by 2 bases and J by 4 bases, 12 bases remained unmatched. The CDR3 is made up of 18 amino acids. Per germline, CDR1 SGHTA and CDR2 FQGTGA. The DNA for the CDR3 is TGTGCCAGCAGCTTACCGAGAGGACAGGGAGGTAGCACCGGGGAGCTGTTTTTT. The encoded protein is CASSLPRGQGGSTGELFF.

The V gene is TRBV27, the J gene TRBJ1-1, with D maybe TRBD1 (6 bases). In germline, CDR1 is MNHEY, CDR2 SMNVEV (reference sequence). V was shortened by 6 bases and J by 8 bases, with 19 bases between the two germline ends. The CDR3 sequence is 14 residues long. DNA of the CDR3: TGTGCCAGCAGACCACATAGGACAGTTTCCGAAGCTTTCTTT. Protein sequence: CASRPHRTVSEAFF.

The chain joins TRBV2 to TRBJ1-5; TRBD1 might be the D (6 bases). The CDR3 runs 11 residues. V lost 6 bases to trimming and J lost 15 bases, with 15 bases between them. The germline gives CDR1 SNHLY, CDR2 FYNNEI. CDR3 bases: TGTGCCAGCAGCCTGGGAGAGGGGGGGCATTTT. The encoded protein is CASSLGEGGHF.

This chain uses TRBV7-2 with TRBJ2-3; 8 bases match TRBD2. V was clipped by 5 bases and J by 3 bases; unmatched bases: 10. The CDR3 is 16 residues long. Looked up from germline, CDR1 is SGHTA and CDR2 is FQGNSA. In DNA, the CDR3 is TGTGCCAGCAGCAAAACCGGGACTAGAGGGACAGATACGCAGTATTTT. Translation: CASSKTGTRGTDTQYF.

The chain combines TRBV5-1 with TRBJ2-6; D remains unclear. The CDR3 totals 15 residues. Trimming left V 4 bases short and J 0 bases short, with 8 bases between. CDR1 and CDR2 (germline): SGHRS, YFSETQ. The CDR3 sequence: CASSPLSSGANVLTF. CDR3 nucleotide sequence: TGCGCCAGCAGCCCCCTGAGCTCTGGGGCCAACGTCCTGACTTTC.

This sequence joins TRBV19 and TRBJ2-5; the D gene is possibly TRBD2 (5 bases). The V gene lost 3 bases and the J gene lost 1 base, with 12 bases spanning the gap. Germline V gene lookup returns CDR1 LNHDA and CDR2 SQIVND (reference sequence). The CDR3 length is 15 residues. CDR3 loop: CASSIFGGVQETQYF. The DNA for the CDR3 is TGTGCCAGTAGTATTTTTGGAGGCGTCCAAGAGACCCAGTACTTC.

This chain connects TRBV28 to TRBJ1-5; the D is unclear. V was pared by 5 bases and J by 5 bases, with 16 bases between. Germline V gene lookup returns CDR1 MDHEN and CDR2 SYDVKM. The CDR3 length is 15 residues. The CDR3 loop is CASSPTGYVHQPQHF. The CDR3 DNA reads as TGTGCCAGCAGTCCCACGGGTTATGTACATCAGCCCCAGCATTTT.

The gene calls are TRBV5-4 and TRBJ1-1; possible D gene TRBD1, 5 bases. Germline values: CDR1 SGHNT, CDR2 YYREEE (reference sequence). The CDR3 sequence is 15 residues long. V was trimmed by 2 bases and J by 1 base, leaving 12 bases between them. The CDR3 bases are TGTGCCAGCAGCTTAGGGCCCGACAGGAACACTGAAGCTTTCTTT. Its translation: CASSLGPDRNTEAFF.

The rearrangement uses TRBV18 and TRBJ1-2; 8 bases agree with TRBD1. The CDR3 totals 14 residues. Trimming cost V 3 bases and J 3 bases; bases outside gene matches: 3. CDR1 is KGHSH and CDR2 is LQKENI in the germline V gene. In DNA, the CDR3 is TGTGCCAGCTCACCCAGGACAGGGCACTATGGCTACACCTTC. This codes for CASSPRTGHYGYTF.

The chain links TRBV18 to TRBJ2-7, with 9 bases fitting TRBD1. V shed 6 bases, J shed 3 bases, and the junction held 12 bases outside the gene matches. The germline V gene has CDR1 KGHSH and CDR2 LQKENI. This CDR3 contains 16 residues. The CDR3 DNA sequence: TGTGCCAGCTCCCCAACTTCCGGGACAGGGAACTACGAGCAGTACTTC. This codes for CASSPTSGTGNYEQYF.

This rearrangement joins TRBV27 to TRBJ1-6, with unresolved D. Germline V gives CDR1 MNHEY, CDR2 SMNVEV (reference sequence). V was cut by 5 bases and J by 7 bases, with 15 bases left in between. This CDR3 is built from 15 residues. The CDR3 bases are TGTGCCAGCAGTGAGGTGGGAGGTTTCAATTCACCCCTCCACTTT. Its translation: CASSEVGGFNSPLHF.

The chain combines TRBV7-8 with TRBJ1-5; D possibly corresponds to TRBD1 (5 bases). Germline V gene sequence: CDR1 SGHVS, CDR2 FQNEAQ. The CDR3 is made up of 17 amino acids. Trimming cost V 3 bases and J 3 bases, with 18 bases left between them. The CDR3 DNA reads TGTGCCAGCAGCTTGGGGTTAAATCAGGGTGACAATCAGCCCCAGCATTTT. Its protein is CASSLGLNQGDNQPQHF.

The chain employs TRBV9 and TRBJ1-1; TRBD1 might be the D (6 bases). The CDR3 runs 12 residues. V was clipped by 3 bases and J by 6 bases, with 9 bases between them. Germline CDR1 reads SGDLS; CDR2 reads YYNGEE. The CDR3 DNA reads TGTGCCAGCAGCGAAGGGGGACCTGAAGCTTTCTTT. Translating gives CASSEGGPEAFF.

The gene calls are TRBV5-4 and TRBJ2-6, with 7 bases lining up with TRBD1. The germline gives CDR1 SGHNT, CDR2 YYREEE (reference sequence). This CDR3 contains 17 residues. Germline trimming cut 4 bases from V and 5 bases from J; bases unmatched to any gene: 12. CDR3 in amino acids: CASSPSDRPPWANVLTF. The CDR3 nucleotides are TGTGCCAGCAGCCCATCGGACAGGCCGCCCTGGGCCAACGTCCTGACTTTC. Using reference TRBV5-4 and TRBJ2-6 for the parts outside the CDR3, the full variable domain is ETGVTQSPTHLIKTRGQQVTLRCSSQSGHNTVSWYQQALGQGPQFIFQYYREEENGRGNFPPRFSGLQFPNYSSELNVNALELDDSALYLCASSPSDRPPWANVLTFGAGSRLTVL.

V is TRBV4-1 and J is TRBJ2-4; D is perhaps TRBD1 (6 bases). Trimming shortened V by 1 base and J by 0 bases, and 19 bases separated the two germline ends. Germline-derived CDR1 and CDR2 are MGHRA and YSYEKL. This CDR3 is built from 19 residues. The CDR3 DNA reads as TGCGCCAGCAGCCAAGCCGTACTACAAGACAGGTTAGCCAAAAACATTCAGTACTTC. It codes for CASSQAVLQDRLAKNIQYF.

The chain recombines TRBV6-5 with TRBJ1-2; no reliable D call. V shed 7 bases and J shed 8 bases, with 17 bases lying between them. CDR3 length equals 13 residues. Germline V CDR1 and CDR2: MNHEY, SVGAGI. The CDR3 nucleotides read TGTGCCAGCACCCCCTCCTCTCGGGCCGGCTACACCTTC. This sequence encodes CASTPSSRAGYTF.

The CDR3 DNA sequence: TGCGCCAGCAGCCCTTGGACAGTAACTAATGAAAAACTGTTTTTT. This translates into CASSPWTVTNEKLFF. The chain uses TRBV4-3 and TRBJ1-4; D is possibly TRBD1 (6 bases). Trimming removed 4 bases at V and 1 base at J, with 10 bases between. Germline V gives CDR1 LGHNA, CDR2 YSLEER. The CDR3 covers 15 residues.

This clone was seen more than once but under ten times. V and J are TRBV19 and TRBJ2-2, with 9 bases matching TRBD2. The CDR3 has 17 amino acids. The germline gives CDR1 LNHDA, CDR2 SQIVND (reference sequence). With 10 bases clipped from V and 5 bases from J, the junction kept 17 bases outside the gene matches. The CDR3 region is CATPSKRGVGGTGELFF. The CDR3 DNA sequence: TGTGCCACACCCTCCAAGCGGGGGGTTGGAGGAACCGGGGAGCTGTTTTTT. Based on the CDR3 plus reference TRBV19 and TRBJ2-2, the full variable domain is DGGITQSPKYLFRKEGQNVTLSCEQNLNHDAMYWYRQDPGQGLRLIYYSQIVNDFQKGDIAEGYSVSREKKESFPLTVTSAQKNPTAFYLCATPSKRGVGGTGELFFGEGSRLTVL.

In this sample, this clone turned up once. J is TRBJ2-3 and V is TRBV13; D perhaps matches TRBD2 (7 bases). CDR1 PRHDT and CDR2 FYEKMQ come from the germline V gene (reference sequence). This CDR3 has 13 amino acids. Trimming pared 6 bases from V and 4 bases from J, leaving 11 bases between. The CDR3 region is CASREGGADTQYF. DNA of the CDR3: TGTGCCAGCAGGGAGGGGGGGGCAGATACGCAGTATTTT.

The gene calls are TRBV4-3 and TRBJ1-6; unclear D gene. CDR1 LGHNA and CDR2 YSLEER come from the germline V gene. The CDR3 is made up of 15 amino acids. V was trimmed by 0 bases and J by 4 bases, leaving 7 bases between them. The chain's CDR3 is CASSQDPVYNSPLHF. CDR3 DNA: TGCGCCAGCAGCCAAGATCCGGTGTATAATTCACCCCTCCACTTT.

The chain links TRBV6-5 to TRBJ2-1; D is uncertain. The CDR3 has 14 amino acids. V gave up 9 bases and J gave up 2 bases, with 14 bases separating them. Germline CDR1 is MNHEY and CDR2 is SVGAGI. The CDR3 region is CASRPRSAYNEQFF. The DNA for the CDR3 is TGTGCCAGTAGGCCCAGGAGCGCCTACAATGAGCAGTTCTTC.

The chain links TRBV18 to TRBJ2-1, with 14 bases identical to TRBD2. The V and J ends lost 3 bases and 9 bases, in that order; junction bases with no gene match: 7. CDR1 KGHSH and CDR2 LQKENI come from the germline V gene. The CDR3 runs 16 residues. CDR3 region: CASSPETSGGAFEQFF. CDR3 in DNA: TGTGCCAGCTCACCGGAGACTAGCGGGGGGGCCTTTGAGCAGTTCTTC.

V is TRBV9 and J is TRBJ2-5, with unresolved D. This CDR3 has 13 amino acids. Germline V gene sequence: CDR1 SGDLS, CDR2 YYNGEE. V was cut by 0 bases and J by 1 base, with 4 bases left in between. CDR3 residues: CASSVGIQETQYF. The DNA for the CDR3 is TGTGCCAGCAGCGTAGGCATCCAAGAGACCCAGTACTTC.

V is TRBV4-1 and J is TRBJ1-1; D remains ambiguous. Germline V CDR1 and CDR2: MGHRA, YSYEKL. The CDR3 runs to 14 residues. V was cut by 1 base and J by 4 bases, with 10 bases left in between. CDR3 residues: CASSQGGVITEAFF. DNA for the CDR3: TGCGCCAGCAGCCAAGGGGGAGTGATCACTGAAGCTTTCTTT.